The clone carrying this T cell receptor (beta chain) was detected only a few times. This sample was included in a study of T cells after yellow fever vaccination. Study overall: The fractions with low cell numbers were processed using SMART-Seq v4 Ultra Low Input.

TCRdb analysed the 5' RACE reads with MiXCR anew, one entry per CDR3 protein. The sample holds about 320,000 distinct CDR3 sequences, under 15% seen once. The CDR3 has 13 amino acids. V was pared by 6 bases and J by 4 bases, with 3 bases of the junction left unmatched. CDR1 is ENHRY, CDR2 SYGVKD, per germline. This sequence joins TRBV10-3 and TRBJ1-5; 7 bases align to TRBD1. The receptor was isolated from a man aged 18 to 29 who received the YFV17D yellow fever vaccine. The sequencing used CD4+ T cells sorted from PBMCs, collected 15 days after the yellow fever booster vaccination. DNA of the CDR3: TGTGCCATCAGCGGACAGGAGAATCAGCCCCAGCATTTT. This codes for CAISGQENQPQHF.